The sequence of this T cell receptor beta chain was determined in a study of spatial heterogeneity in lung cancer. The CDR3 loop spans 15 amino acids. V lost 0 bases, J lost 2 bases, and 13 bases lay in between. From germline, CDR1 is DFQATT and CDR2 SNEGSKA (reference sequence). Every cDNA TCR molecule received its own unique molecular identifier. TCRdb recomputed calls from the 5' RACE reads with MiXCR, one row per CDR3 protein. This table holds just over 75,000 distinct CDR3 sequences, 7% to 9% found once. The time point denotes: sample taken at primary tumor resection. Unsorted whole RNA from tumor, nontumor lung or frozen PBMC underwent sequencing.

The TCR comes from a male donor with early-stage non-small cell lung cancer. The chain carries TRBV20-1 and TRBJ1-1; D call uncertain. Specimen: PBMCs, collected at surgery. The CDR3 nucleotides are TGCAGTGCTAGAGATTCCGGACGGCAAAACACTGAAGCTTTCTTT. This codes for CSARDSGRQNTEAFF.